This T cell receptor beta chain was identified in a study of T-cell memory formation after mild COVID-19 (dated by TCRdb to the early 2020s). With respect to the entire study: TCR sequence clusters from the two donors were found to be largely donor specific. In a couple of donors, T-cell clones that expanded and contracted after mild COVID-19 were tracked by sequencing TCRalpha and TCRbeta repertoires over time. The cohort comprised two young, previously healthy adult volunteers, one female and one male. General findings and caveats noted by the study authors: Some responding clones were found in pre-infection memory, which suggests that pre-existing cross-reactive memory T cells took part in the SARS-CoV-2 response. The second-wave clones that peaked on day 37 were not confirmed to be SARS-CoV-2 specific. Only two mild cases were covered by the study, and larger cohorts that include severe cases with pre-infection samples were considered necessary. Contracting CD4+ clones were located mainly in the CM and EM memory subsets, whereas CD8+ clones were found to be enriched in EMRA. Balanced CD4/CD8 phenotypes were observed for clones contracting from day 15 to 85, whereas a bias towards CD4+ was observed for a second wave of clones expanding from day 15 to 37.

The run used an Illumina NovaSeq 6000. Using 5'RACE with constant-segment primers, TCRalpha and TCRbeta cDNA libraries were constructed, with sample barcodes and unique molecular identifiers added in the process. RNA was extracted from every sample with Trizol reagent. Amplification of the libraries took two PCR steps, and the second step added a second sample barcode plus Illumina TruSeq adapters. Sequencing of libraries was performed on an Illumina NovaSeq with 2 x 150 bp paired-end reads. Under the source paper's analysis protocol: With migec v1.2.7, reads were demultiplexed and then collapsed into UMI-guided consensus sequences. Using mixcr v2.1.11, UMI consensuses were aligned to TRA and TRB V and J templates and then assembled into clonotypes. Expanded or contracted clonotypes were those called significant by both edgeR and NoisET, with noise models trained on biological replicates. For edgeR calls, the cutoffs were a false discovery rate-adjusted p below 0.01 and a log2 fold-change threshold of 1. PCA with hierarchical clustering of max-normalized trajectories of the 1000 most abundant clonotypes was used as exploratory dynamics analysis. Separately sequenced CD4+ and CD8+ repertoires were used to assign a CD4 or CD8 phenotype to each responding clone. TCRdb reran the public reads through fastp at Q25 and MiXCR, keeping productive beta chains. Every distinct CDR3 protein forms one entry, paired with its most common genes and DNA. The V and J calls follow TCRdb's processing rather than the paper's. This sample has some 290,000 distinct CDR3 sequences in its table, and about a sixth of those were observed once. Jointly, the top ten make up about a fifth of the sample.

The CDR3 spans 14 residues, from the cysteine through the phenylalanine. The retained sequence is limited to the CDR3, 42 bases, with the frame set at the first base. V is trimmed back by 6 bases and J by 5 bases, and the junction contains 11 bases that no gene match accounts for. Sequences SQVTM (CDR1) and ANQGSEA (CDR2) are obtained from the germline V gene. About this clonotype: Its binding antigen is unknown. No base quality values were provided; no much bigger clone lies one nucleotide off.

Ficoll-Paque density gradient centrifugation was the method used to isolate PBMCs. This sequence uses TRBV29-1 and TRBJ2-7, and TRBD2 aligns with 9 junction nucleotides. Material for sequencing was PBMCs or a T cell subset sorted from them (not recorded which). This receptor was obtained from a man between 18 and 35 years old who had mild COVID-19 (a few samples of this study predate the infection). The sample titles of this study are shuffled in the database, so cell type and time point are left out; the donor was told from shared clones. The nucleotide sequence reads TGCAGCGTGGCGATGGCAGCGGGGGGCCACGAGCAGTACTTC. This yields the protein CSVAMAAGGHEQYF.